One sample yielded the 4 T cell receptor beta chains listed below, sequenced in a study of regulatory T cells in long-lasting Graves disease. As for time point: newly diagnosed GD, antithyroid drugs for less than 3 months. Extracted PBMC RNA gave rise to the TCR library. Arm-PCR of CDR3 regions with iRepertoire HTBI primers generated TCR beta libraries. TCRdb recomputed calls from the multiplex PCR reads with MiXCR, one row per CDR3 protein. The top ten hold roughly 9.7% of the sample, which has hundreds of thousands of distinct CDR3 sequences, approximately 15% seen once. These data were also filed under a second study, of T cells in Graves' hyperthyroidism and ophthalmopathy.

Material: peripheral blood mononuclear cells (PBMCs), obtained at new diagnosis, from a patient treated with antithyroid drugs. Source of these receptors: a man aged 25 to 40 with Graves disease.

This clonotype came up a few times. The rearrangement links TRBV25-1 to TRBJ2-1; 7 bases line up with TRBD2. The end of the DNA aligns better with TRBJ2-5, so the J call may be wrong. This CDR3 spans 16 amino acids. Germline assignment: CDR1 MGHDK and CDR2 SYGVNS. CDR3: CASSDRGGRVQETQYF. For the CDR3, the DNA is TGTGCCAGCAGTGATAGAGGTGGGAGGGTGCAAGAGACCCAGTACTTC.

This clonotype was seen ten or more times. The chain is built from TRBV20-1 and TRBJ2-7; the D gene is possibly TRBD2 (6 bases). The CDR3 spans 15 residues. The germline CDR1 and CDR2 sequences are DFQATT and SNEGSKA (reference sequence). Trimming shortened V by 3 bases and J by 2 bases, and 17 bases separated the two germline ends. CDR3 loop: CSARGYISGTYEQYF. CDR3 DNA sequence: TGCAGTGCTAGGGGATACATTAGCGGTACCTACGAGCAGTACTTC.

This clonotype was seen at least ten times. The V and J genes are TRBV11-2 and TRBJ2-1, with 7 positions matching TRBD2. Trimming at V came to 0 bases and at J to 10 bases, leaving 3 bases not matched to a gene. Germline V gene sequence: CDR1 SGHAT, CDR2 FQNNGV. This CDR3 contains 13 residues. CDR3 sequence reads: CASSLDRRGEQFF. DNA of the CDR3: TGTGCCAGCAGCTTAGATCGGCGGGGGGAGCAGTTCTTC.

This clonotype has ten or more counts. This chain uses TRBV5-1 with TRBJ2-7; 11 positions agree with TRBD2. Germline loops: CDR1 SGHRS, CDR2 YFSETQ. The CDR3 sequence is 14 residues long. The ends lost 6 bases at V and 0 bases at J; junction bases unmatched: 2. The CDR3 coding sequence is TGCGCCAGCACCGGGACTAGCGGCTCCTACGAGCAGTACTTC. This sequence encodes CASTGTSGSYEQYF. Using reference TRBV5-1 and TRBJ2-7 for the parts outside the CDR3, the full variable domain is KAGVTQTPRYLIKTRGQQVTLSCSPISGHRSVSWYQQTPGQGLQFLFEYFSETQRNKGNFPGRFSGRQFSNSRSEMNVSTLELGDSALYLCASTGTSGSYEQYFGPGTRLTVT.